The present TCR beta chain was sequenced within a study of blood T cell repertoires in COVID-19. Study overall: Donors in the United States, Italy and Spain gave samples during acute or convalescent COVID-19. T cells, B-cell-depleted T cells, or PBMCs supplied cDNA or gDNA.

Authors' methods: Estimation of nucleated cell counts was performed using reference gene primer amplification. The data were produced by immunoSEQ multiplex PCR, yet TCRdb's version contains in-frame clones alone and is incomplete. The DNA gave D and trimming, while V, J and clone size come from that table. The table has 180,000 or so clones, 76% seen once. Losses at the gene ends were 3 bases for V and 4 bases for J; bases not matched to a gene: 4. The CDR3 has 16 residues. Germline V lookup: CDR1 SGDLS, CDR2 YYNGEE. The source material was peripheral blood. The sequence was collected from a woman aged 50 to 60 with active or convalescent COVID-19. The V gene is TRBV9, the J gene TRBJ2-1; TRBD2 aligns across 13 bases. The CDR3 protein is CASSAEGLAGYNEQFF. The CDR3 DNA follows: TGTGCCAGCAGCGCCGAGGGACTAGCGGGGTACAATGAGCAGTTCTTC.